This is a list of T cell receptor beta chains from one sample in a study of neurological immune-mediated disorders. TCRdb passed the 5' RACE reads through MiXCR, listing each CDR3 protein once. There are over 65,000 distinct CDR3 sequences in the sample; under 10% occur only once, and 1.5% to 2% lies in the top ten. Material for sequencing was PBMCs. The receptors derive from a man aged 50 to 60 in good health. Each CDR3 is given with its conserved first and last residue. Each record gives: V gene, D gene, clone size, J gene, CDR3 DNA, CDR3 protein. D genes are given only for firm matches. The size of a clone is reported for some rows only, either as once, few or many, or as a class for expanded clones.

V: TRBV7-8; D: .; size: many; J: TRBJ1-1; DNA: TGTGCCAGCAGCTTAGCGGGCACTGAAGCTTTCTTT; CDR3: CASSLAGTEAFF
V: TRBV5-1; D: .; size: many; J: TRBJ1-5; DNA: TGCGCCAGCAGCTTGGAAGGGGGGGTTCAGCCCCAGCATTTT; CDR3: CASSLEGGVQPQHF
V: TRBV5-1; D: .; size: .; J: TRBJ2-7; DNA: TGCGCCAGCAGCTTGGATTGGTCCTACGAGCAGTACTTC; CDR3: CASSLDWSYEQYF
V: TRBV7-2; D: .; size: many; J: TRBJ1-3; DNA: TGTGCCAGCAGCTTGGGACCGAACTCTGGAAACACCATATATTTT; CDR3: CASSLGPNSGNTIYF
V: TRBV12-3/TRBV12-4; D: TRBD2; size: many; J: TRBJ2-7; DNA: TGTGCCAGCAGTCCCGGGGGGTCCGACTACGAGCAGTACTTC; CDR3: CASSPGGSDYEQYF
V: TRBV11-2; D: .; size: many; J: TRBJ1-6; DNA: TGTGCCAGCACTACCAAAGACCGCTCCCCAGGGTCACCCCTCCACTTT; CDR3: CASTTKDRSPGSPLHF
V: TRBV7-9; D: .; size: many; J: TRBJ2-3; DNA: TGTGCCAGTACCCCCCCGGGGGTAACAGATACGCAGTATTTT; CDR3: CASTPPGVTDTQYF
V: TRBV24-1; D: .; size: many; J: TRBJ2-1; DNA: TGTGCCACCAGTGATTTAAGAAAGGCCGGCTACAATGAGCAGTTCTTC; CDR3: CATSDLRKAGYNEQFF
V: TRBV6-1; D: .; size: many; J: TRBJ1-5; DNA: TGTGCCAGCAGTGACCGGGACAGCAATCAGCCCCAGCATTTT; CDR3: CASSDRDSNQPQHF
V: TRBV15; D: TRBD1; size: few; J: TRBJ1-1; DNA: TGTGCCACCAGCAGAGGAGGGACAGGGCCTATGAACACTGAAGCTTTCTTT; CDR3: CATSRGGTGPMNTEAFF
V: TRBV9; D: TRBD1; size: many; J: TRBJ2-2; DNA: TGTGCCAGCAGATGGGACAGCAACACCGGGGAGCTGTTTTTT; CDR3: CASRWDSNTGELFF
V: TRBV20-1; D: .; size: many; J: TRBJ1-6; DNA: TGCAGTGCTAGAGATTTGACGGGGGTTTCACCCCTCCACTTT; CDR3: CSARDLTGVSPLHF
V: TRBV24-1; D: TRBD1; size: many; J: TRBJ2-5; DNA: TGTGCCACCAGTGAATCGGGACAGAGGAAGACCCAGTACTTC; CDR3: CATSESGQRKTQYF
V: TRBV11-2; D: .; size: many; J: TRBJ2-7; DNA: TGTGCCAGCAGCTTTTTAGGGGGGGCGATGTACGAGCAGTACTTC; CDR3: CASSFLGGAMYEQYF
V: TRBV29-1; D: .; size: many; J: TRBJ2-1; DNA: TGCAGCGTTGAATCCGGGGATTACAATGAGCAGTTCTTC; CDR3: CSVESGDYNEQFF
V: TRBV10-2; D: .; size: many; J: TRBJ2-7; DNA: TGCGCCAGCAGTGAATTACCCCCTAACTACGAGCAGTACTTC; CDR3: CASSELPPNYEQYF
V: TRBV29-1; D: .; size: many; J: TRBJ1-4; DNA: TGCAGCGGTGGAGACAAGGGGACGGTCCATGAAAAACTGTTTTTT; CDR3: CSGGDKGTVHEKLFF
V: TRBV6-5; D: TRBD1; size: many; J: TRBJ1-4; DNA: TGTGCCAGCAGCTTGGGACAGGGTGTTGAAAAACTGTTTTTT; CDR3: CASSLGQGVEKLFF
V: TRBV5-1; D: .; size: few; J: TRBJ2-3; DNA: TGCGCCAGCAGCGGGGGACGGTATAGCACAGATACGCAGTATTTT; CDR3: CASSGGRYSTDTQYF
V: TRBV5-1; D: .; size: many; J: TRBJ2-1; DNA: TGCGCCAGCAGCTTGGAATTGGGGGCAGCCTACAATGAGCAGTTCTTC; CDR3: CASSLELGAAYNEQFF
V: TRBV14; D: TRBD2; size: many; J: TRBJ2-3; DNA: TGTGCCAGCAGCCTCGGGACTAGCAGAACAGATACGCAGTATTTT; CDR3: CASSLGTSRTDTQYF
V: TRBV7-2; D: TRBD1; size: many; J: TRBJ1-2; DNA: TGTGCCAGCAGCCCACAGGGGGATATTGGCTACACCTTC; CDR3: CASSPQGDIGYTF
V: TRBV7-9; D: TRBD1; size: many; J: TRBJ1-3; DNA: TGTGCCAGCTTCACCCTTCGGACAGGGGACGAATCTGGAAACACCATATATTTT; CDR3: CASFTLRTGDESGNTIYF
V: TRBV10-3; D: TRBD1; size: many; J: TRBJ1-5; DNA: TGTGCCATCAGTGAGTGGGACAGGGCCCCCGGGCAGCCCCAGCATTTT; CDR3: CAISEWDRAPGQPQHF
V: TRBV21-1; D: .; size: many; J: TRBJ2-7; DNA: TGTGCCAGCAGGTTTCCGGGCACCTACGAGCAGTACTTC; CDR3: CASRFPGTYEQYF
V: TRBV5-1; D: .; size: many; J: TRBJ2-5; DNA: TGCGCCAGCAGCCAAGGGACCGAACAAGAGACCCAGTACTTC; CDR3: CASSQGTEQETQYF
V: TRBV7-2; D: .; size: many; J: TRBJ1-6; DNA: TGTGCCAGCAGCCCGGTGGGGAATTCACCCCTCCACTTT; CDR3: CASSPVGNSPLHF
V: TRBV29-1; D: .; size: many; J: TRBJ2-7; DNA: TGCAGCGTTGAAGGAACAGGTTACGAGCAGTACTTC; CDR3: CSVEGTGYEQYF
V: TRBV2; D: TRBD1; size: many; J: TRBJ1-3; DNA: TGTGCCAGCAGACGACGCCCCGGACAGGGGGGAAACACCATATATTTT; CDR3: CASRRRPGQGGNTIYF
V: TRBV28; D: .; size: .; J: TRBJ1-1; DNA: TGTGCCAGCAGTTTTAGCGGCACTGAAGATTTCTTT; CDR3: CASSFSGTEDFF
V: TRBV10-3; D: .; size: many; J: TRBJ2-1; DNA: TGTGCCATCAGGGGGAGAACGGACCCCCTTTCCTACAATGAGCAGTTCTTC; CDR3: CAIRGRTDPLSYNEQFF
V: TRBV6-5; D: TRBD2; size: many; J: TRBJ2-7; DNA: TGTGCCAGCAGTTACTCGGGTGGGCTACTAGCGGGGGATTTCGAGCAGTACTTC; CDR3: CASSYSGGLLAGDFEQYF
V: TRBV6-5; D: TRBD2; size: many; J: TRBJ2-5; DNA: TGTGCCAGCAGTTACTCAAATCCGGGACTAGCGACAGAGACCCAGTACTTC; CDR3: CASSYSNPGLATETQYF
V: TRBV12-3/TRBV12-4; D: .; size: many; J: TRBJ1-2; DNA: TGTGCCAGCAGTTCAAAGGGCTTCTATGGCTACACCTTC; CDR3: CASSSKGFYGYTF
V: TRBV7-3; D: TRBD2; size: many; J: TRBJ2-3; DNA: TGTGCCAGCAGCTTTGCTAGCGGGACTAAAGATACGCAGTATTTT; CDR3: CASSFASGTKDTQYF
V: TRBV16; D: .; size: many; J: TRBJ2-2; DNA: TGTGCCAGCACGCCATCCAGGGCAGCCTCGAACACCGGGGAGCTGTTTTTT; CDR3: CASTPSRAASNTGELFF
V: TRBV5-1; D: TRBD2; size: many; J: TRBJ2-3; DNA: TGCGCCAGCAGCTTGGTGGCTAGCGGGGGAGCCACTAGCACAGATACGCAGTATTTT; CDR3: CASSLVASGGATSTDTQYF
V: TRBV6-2/TRBV6-3; D: .; size: many; J: TRBJ2-1; DNA: TGTGCCAGCGAAGTAGGGGGGTACAATGAGCAGTTCTTC; CDR3: CASEVGGYNEQFF
V: TRBV5-1; D: TRBD1; size: many; J: TRBJ2-3; DNA: TGCGCCAGCAGCAGAGGACAGGGGAGGTCAGATACGCAGTATTTT; CDR3: CASSRGQGRSDTQYF
V: TRBV19; D: .; size: few; J: TRBJ2-1; DNA: TGTGCCAGTAGTCCTGGTTCAAATGAGCAGTTCTTC; CDR3: CASSPGSNEQFF
V: TRBV6-2/TRBV6-3; D: .; size: many; J: TRBJ1-4; DNA: TGTGCCAGCAGTGACTACCGACAGTATAATGAAAAACTGTTTTTT; CDR3: CASSDYRQYNEKLFF
V: TRBV7-2; D: .; size: many; J: TRBJ2-5; DNA: TGTGCCAGCAGCTTAGTTACTACACAAGAGACCCAGTACTTC; CDR3: CASSLVTTQETQYF
V: TRBV7-2; D: .; size: .; J: TRBJ2-7; DNA: TGTGCCAGCAGCTTAGGTCGCGGCTACGAGCAGTACTTC; CDR3: CASSLGRGYEQYF
V: TRBV2; D: .; size: many; J: TRBJ1-5; DNA: TGTGCCAGCAGTCCCGGACGGAGCAATCAGCCCCAGCATTTT; CDR3: CASSPGRSNQPQHF
V: TRBV20-1; D: TRBD1; size: many; J: TRBJ2-7; DNA: TGCAGTGCTAGGGACAGGGGCCTTTTCTACGAGCAGTACTTC; CDR3: CSARDRGLFYEQYF
V: TRBV4-3; D: .; size: .; J: TRBJ2-7; DNA: TGCGCCAGCAGCCAAGACCCGGGCGTAGGGGCCTACGAGCAGTACTTC; CDR3: CASSQDPGVGAYEQYF
V: TRBV7-9; D: .; size: many; J: TRBJ2-7; DNA: TGTGCCAGCAGCTACAATCGGGACACCCTATACGAGCAGTACTTC; CDR3: CASSYNRDTLYEQYF
V: TRBV7-8; D: TRBD2; size: many; J: TRBJ2-3; DNA: TGTGCCAGCAGCTCAGGACTGATGGGGGGGACAGATACGCAGTATTTT; CDR3: CASSSGLMGGTDTQYF
V: TRBV7-2; D: .; size: many; J: TRBJ2-2; DNA: TGTGCCAGCAGCTTTGGGACCGGGGAGCTGTTTTTT; CDR3: CASSFGTGELFF
V: TRBV6-6; D: .; size: .; J: TRBJ2-1; DNA: TGTGCCAGCACCCAACCGGGTCGATACAATGAGCAGTTCTTC; CDR3: CASTQPGRYNEQFF
V: TRBV20-1; D: TRBD2; size: once; J: TRBJ2-4; DNA: TGCAGTGCTTTCAGCGGGAGTGAAGCCAAAAACATTAAGTACTTC; CDR3: CSAFSGSEAKNIKYF
V: TRBV5-1; D: TRBD1; size: many; J: TRBJ1-1; DNA: TGCGCCAGCAGCTTGGGACAGGGCGGTGGAACTGAAGCTTTCTTT; CDR3: CASSLGQGGGTEAFF
V: TRBV24-1; D: .; size: many; J: TRBJ2-3; DNA: TGTGCCACCAGTGGTCCGGGAACCGCAGATACGCAGTATTTT; CDR3: CATSGPGTADTQYF
V: TRBV12-3/TRBV12-4; D: .; size: many; J: TRBJ2-1; DNA: TGTGCCAGCAGTAAAAGGAGGGGAGCTTACAATGGGCAGTTCTTC; CDR3: CASSKRRGAYNGQFF